This entry is about one T cell receptor beta chain. This clone's antigen is unknown. One base away there is no much larger clone; base qualities are not given. Every donor in the study was a healthy Caucasian. Three pairs of female monozygotic twins, all aged about 18 to 29 years, were included in the twin cohort. CD4+ and CD8+ T cell populations were isolated with positive isolation kits from Invitrogen. CDR1 and CDR2, looked up from the germline V gene, are SQVTM and ANQGSEA. Trimming at the junction amounts to 6 bases on V and 7 bases on J, and the germline ends lie 13 bases apart. Reading from cysteine to phenylalanine, the CDR3 counts 12 amino acids. This entry keeps only the CDR3 DNA: 36 bases, framed from base 1. To prepare the library, 5' RACE was applied. The listed sequencing device is Illumina HiSeq 2000. A universal primer binding site was introduced by template switching, and a unique molecular identifier was present in the final cDNA, enabling accurate counting of TCR cDNA molecules. Specific primers in the conserved constant-segment region were used to synthesize first-strand cDNA for the TCR alpha and beta chains. To control for contamination, every cDNA library was double barcoded, receiving both a SMART-Mk sample barcode and Illumina barcodes. TruSeq adapter sequences and Illumina sample barcodes were added in two successive PCR steps. TCR alpha and beta cDNA libraries were sequenced on the Illumina HiSeq platform with custom primers. The authors processed their data as follows. MiGEC processed the raw reads to extract unique molecular identifiers, while MiXCR was used to determine the CDR3 positions. For each individual, recombination models were inferred using an EM algorithm with the repgenHMM and IGoR tools. Shared clonotype analysis was performed with the tcR package in R, normalizing sharing by the product of cloneset sizes. To study raw recombination free of thymic and clonal selection effects, out-of-frame nonproductive sequences were analyzed. In-frame beta chains were kept once TCRdb had trimmed the public reads at Q25 with fastp and called clones with MiXCR. Every CDR3 protein is listed once, alongside the most common genes and DNA of its rows. The V and J calls follow TCRdb's processing rather than the paper's. The sample data list around 490,000 distinct CDR3 sequences, and around 20% of these were observed just once. The biggest ten clones account for roughly 0.5% of the sample.

This entry comes from a study of identical twins (dated by TCRdb to 2016 to 2017). About the investigation overall: TCR alpha and beta repertoires from monozygotic twins, unrelated adults of various ages and cord blood were deep-sequenced to test whether fetal clonotypes persist. To rule out contamination, replicate twin experiments were performed at different times with different library preparation protocols.

Broad study findings and their caveats: Abundant cord blood beta clonotypes carried fewer insertions; young adult naive repertoires showed a weaker similar trend, while memory repertoires showed none. In beta out-of-frame sequences, excess twin sharing was weaker, because having fewer shared sequences lowered the signal-to-noise ratio. Out-of-frame TCR alpha sequences shared between twins showed an excess of low generation-probability sequences compared with coincidental sharing between unrelated individuals. Conclusions relied on cross-sectional statistical analysis, since the same donors could not be followed over many years. In monozygotic twins, out-of-frame TCR alpha sharing was systematically underestimated by recombination models, although the models agreed with sharing between unrelated individuals. Invariant T cells such as MAIT and iNKT could partly confound zero-insertion analyses, although diverse VJ usage argued against such confounding for most clonotypes.

These data are also associated with another study on yellow fever vaccine responses in identical twins. The second study's paper adds: According to the authors, in identical twins the way T cells responded to vaccination appeared partly convergent and partly personalized. In the study, vaccine-responding T cell clones were precisely tracked in identical twins.

The V and J segments used are TRBV29-1 and TRBJ2-4; the D gene is tentatively TRBD1 or TRBD2, each matching 5 bases. The clonotype was recovered from a woman aged 18-29 years in good health. The sequenced sample consisted of CD4+ T cells sorted from blood. Here is the DNA: TGCAGCGTCGCCCGGGACCCCAACATTCAGTACTTC. This translates into CSVARDPNIQYF.